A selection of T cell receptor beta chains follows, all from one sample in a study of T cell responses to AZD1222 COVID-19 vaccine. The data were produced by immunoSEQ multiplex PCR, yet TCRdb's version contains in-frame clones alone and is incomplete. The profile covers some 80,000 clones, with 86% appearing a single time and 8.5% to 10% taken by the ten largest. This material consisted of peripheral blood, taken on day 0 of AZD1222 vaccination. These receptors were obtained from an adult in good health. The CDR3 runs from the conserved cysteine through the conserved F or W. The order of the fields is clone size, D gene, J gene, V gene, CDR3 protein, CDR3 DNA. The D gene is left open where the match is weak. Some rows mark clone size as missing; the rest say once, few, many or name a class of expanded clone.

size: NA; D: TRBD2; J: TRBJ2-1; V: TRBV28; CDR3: CASSHPGLADGNEQFF; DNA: TGTGCCAGCAGCCATCCGGGACTAGCGGATGGAAATGAGCAGTTCTTC
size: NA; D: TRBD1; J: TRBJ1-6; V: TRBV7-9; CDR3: CASSLRTGISSPLHF; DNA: TGTGCCAGCAGCTTACGGACAGGGATTAGTTCACCCCTCCACTTT
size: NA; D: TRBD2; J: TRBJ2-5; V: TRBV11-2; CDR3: CASRNTAGGYVRETQYF; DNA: TGTGCCAGCAGAAATACGGCGGGAGGGTACGTCCGGGAGACCCAGTACTTC
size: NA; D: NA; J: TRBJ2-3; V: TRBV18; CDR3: CASSPTGDGRAQYF; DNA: TGTGCCAGCTCACCAACCGGAGACGGGAGAGCGCAGTATTTT
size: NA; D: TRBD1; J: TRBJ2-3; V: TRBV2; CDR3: CASRRDRGPDTQYF; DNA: TGTGCCAGCAGGAGGGACAGGGGGCCAGATACGCAGTATTTT
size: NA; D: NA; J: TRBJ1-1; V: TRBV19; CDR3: CASRSRGFEAFF; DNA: TGTGCCAGTAGGTCCAGGGGATTTGAAGCTTTCTTT
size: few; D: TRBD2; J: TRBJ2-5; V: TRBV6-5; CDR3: CASTPAGLEETQYF; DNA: TGTGCCAGCACCCCCGCGGGACTAGAAGAGACCCAGTACTTC
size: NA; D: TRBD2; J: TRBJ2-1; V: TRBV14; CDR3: CASSQDHLAGNEQFF; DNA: TGTGCCAGCAGCCAAGATCACTTAGCGGGAAATGAGCAGTTCTTC
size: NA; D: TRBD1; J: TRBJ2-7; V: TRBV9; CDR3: CASSPRGTGVSYEQYF; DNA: TGTGCCAGCAGCCCTAGAGGGACAGGGGTGTCCTACGAGCAGTACTTC
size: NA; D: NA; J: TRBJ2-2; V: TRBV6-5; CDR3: CASSYSRDIGGELFF; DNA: TGTGCCAGCAGTTACTCGCGGGACATCGGAGGGGAGCTGTTTTTT
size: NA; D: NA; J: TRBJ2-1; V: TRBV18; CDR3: CASSPNRFGEQFF; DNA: TGTGCCAGCTCACCGAACAGGTTTGGAGAGCAGTTCTTC
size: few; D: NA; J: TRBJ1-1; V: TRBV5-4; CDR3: CASSLESPEAFF; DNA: TGTGCCAGCAGCCTGGAATCTCCTGAAGCTTTCTTT
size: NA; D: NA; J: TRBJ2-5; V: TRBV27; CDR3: CASSLMQTGGETQYF; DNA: TGTGCCAGCAGTTTAATGCAGACGGGCGGGGAGACCCAGTACTTC
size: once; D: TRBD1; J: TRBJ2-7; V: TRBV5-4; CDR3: CASSPRTGGSYEQYF; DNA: TGTGCCAGCAGCCCGAGGACAGGGGGCTCCTACGAGCAGTACTTC
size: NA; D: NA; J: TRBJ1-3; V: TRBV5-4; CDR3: CASSLLGGSGNTIYF; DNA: TGTGCCAGCAGCTTGCTGGGAGGCTCTGGAAACACCATATATTTT
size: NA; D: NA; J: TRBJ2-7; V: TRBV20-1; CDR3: CSASLGAYEQYF; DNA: TGCAGTGCTAGTTTGGGGGCCTACGAGCAGTACTTC
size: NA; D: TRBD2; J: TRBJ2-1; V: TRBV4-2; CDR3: CASSQVTSGGTTVIF; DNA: TGTGCCAGCAGCCAAGTTACTAGCGGGGGGACAACAGTGATCTTC